The 7 T cell receptor beta chains given below trace back to one sample, sequenced in a study of low-dose radiotherapy and immunotherapy resistance in tumors. TCRs were amplified for approximately 21 PCR cycles with a constant-region primer and V-primer adapter. Using its own MiXCR run on the reads, TCRdb lists one record per CDR3 protein. The repertoire holds tens of thousands of distinct CDR3 sequences, with around 11% as singletons. Time point defined: before trial treatment. This specimen consisted of PBMCs, obtained before treatment. The receptors here all came from a female donor with ovarian cancer.

This chain links TRBV2 with TRBJ1-1; D is ambiguous. Germline V gene data show CDR1 as SNHLY and CDR2 as FYNNEI. V was trimmed by 6 bases and J by 1 base, leaving 6 bases between them. The CDR3 contains 12 residues. The CDR3 is CASRYQNTEAFF. CDR3 nucleotide sequence: TGTGCCAGCAGGTACCAGAACACTGAAGCTTTCTTT.

Comments on this clonotype: Only one base separates this from a far larger clonotype, so it likely reflects a read error. This rearrangement joins TRBV27 to TRBJ1-2, with 8 bases that match TRBD1. The length of the CDR3 is 15 residues. The germline gives CDR1 MNHEY, CDR2 SMNVEV (reference sequence). The CDR3 DNA reads TGTGCCACCAGTGACCCCTTCGGACAGGGAAATGGCTACACCTTC. Its translation: CATSDPFGQGNGYTF.

There are many counts of this clonotype. This sequence joins TRBV7-8 and TRBJ2-3; 10 nucleotides match TRBD1. There are 16 residues in the CDR3. V gave up 5 bases and J gave up 1 base; unmatched junction bases: 6. Germline V gene sequence: CDR1 SGHVS, CDR2 FQNEAQ. The CDR3: CASSHRTGGGTDTQYF. CDR3 DNA sequence: TGTGCCAGCAGCCATAGGACAGGGGGAGGCACAGATACGCAGTATTTT.

This clonotype was seen repeatedly, ten times or more. V is TRBV18 and J is TRBJ1-5; D call uncertain. Germline V gene lookup returns CDR1 KGHSH and CDR2 LQKENI. Trimming shortened V by 2 bases and J by 4 bases, and 6 bases separated the two germline ends. The CDR3 consists of 13 residues. CDR3 residues: CASSPDTNQPQHF. In nucleotides, the CDR3 is TGTGCCAGCTCACCAGACACGAATCAGCCCCAGCATTTT.

This clonotype was counted between two and nine times. The rearrangement joins TRBV24-1 to TRBJ1-5; D is uncertain. The CDR3 spans 13 residues. The germline V and J ends were trimmed by 1 base and 7 bases, with 7 bases remaining between them. Germline CDR1 and CDR2: KGHDR and SFDVKD. The CDR3 is CATSDFMGQPQHF. CDR3 DNA: TGTGCCACCAGTGATTTTATGGGGCAGCCCCAGCATTTT.

With regard to this clonotype: A far larger clone lies a single base away; this is likely a read error. This likely comes from a read error, as the CDR3 has no conserved phenylalanine or tryptophan at its end. The CDR3, as DNA: TGTGCCAGCCGATCACCGTCAAGGACAGGGAGCACAGATACGCAGTATCTT. It encodes CASRSPSRTGSTDTQYL. The chain has TRBV28 and TRBJ2-3; 8 nucleotides align to TRBD1. The CDR3 has 17 amino acids. CDR1 and CDR2 from the germline V gene are MDHEN and SYDVKM. Germline trimming cut 8 bases from V and 0 bases from J; bases unmatched to any gene: 13.

Many counts were recorded for this clonotype. The gene calls are TRBV6-5 and TRBJ1-1; 7 bases are shared with TRBD1. V lost 6 bases, J lost 1 base, and 11 bases stayed unmatched. Germline V lookup: CDR1 MNHEY, CDR2 SVGAGI. This CDR3 region has 16 residues. The CDR3 region is CASSPDRVRRNTEAFF. CDR3 DNA sequence: TGTGCCAGCAGCCCCGACAGGGTTCGAAGGAACACTGAAGCTTTCTTT.